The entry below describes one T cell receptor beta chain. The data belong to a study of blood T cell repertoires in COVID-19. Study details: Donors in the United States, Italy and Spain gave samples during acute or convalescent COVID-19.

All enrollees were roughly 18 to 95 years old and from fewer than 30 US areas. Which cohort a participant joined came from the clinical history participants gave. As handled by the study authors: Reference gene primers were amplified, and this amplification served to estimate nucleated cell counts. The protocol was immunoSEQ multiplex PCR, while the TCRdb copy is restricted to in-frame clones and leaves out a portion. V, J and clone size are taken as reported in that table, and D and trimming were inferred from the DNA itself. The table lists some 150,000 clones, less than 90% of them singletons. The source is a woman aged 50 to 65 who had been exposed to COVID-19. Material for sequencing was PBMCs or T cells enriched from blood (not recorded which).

DNA for the CDR3: TGCGCCAGCAGCCAAGGACGAGTACTAGCGAGTTCCTACAATGAGCAGTTCTTC. Translating it yields CASSQGRVLASSYNEQFF. The chain employs TRBV4-1 and TRBJ2-1; 7 bases map to TRBD2. Trimming at V came to 1 base and at J to 1 base, leaving 10 bases not matched to a gene. The CDR3 covers 18 residues. The V gene's germline CDR1 is MGHRA and CDR2 YSYEKL.